These 17 T cell receptor beta chains originate from one sample sequenced in a study of T cell responses to AZD1222 COVID-19 vaccine. Sequenced by immunoSEQ multiplex PCR; TCRdb stores in-frame clones only, minus some. Found here are approximately 110,000 clones, around 87% of them singletons; the top ten hold 1.2%. The material sequenced was peripheral blood, taken on day 0 of AZD1222 vaccination. The receptors were sampled from an adult in good health.

The rearrangement links TRBV14 to TRBJ2-7; D remains ambiguous. This CDR3 region has 11 residues. The germline V gene has CDR1 SGHDN and CDR2 FVKESK. Trimming removed 3 bases at V and 4 bases at J, with 4 bases between. The CDR3 nucleotides read TGTGCCAGCAGCCACACTTACGAGCAGTACTTC. Translated: CASSHTYEQYF.

The J gene is TRBJ2-5, the V gene TRBV19, with D perhaps matching TRBD2 (6 bases). The V gene lost 7 bases and the J gene lost 2 bases, with 11 bases spanning the gap. The CDR3 covers 13 residues. Looked up from germline, CDR1 is LNHDA and CDR2 is SQIVND (reference sequence). The chain's CDR3 is CASIPGLQETQYF. In DNA form, the CDR3 reads TGTGCCAGTATTCCGGGACTTCAAGAGACCCAGTACTTC.

The V call is TRBV4-1, the J call TRBJ2-7; D is tentatively TRBD1 or TRBD2 (5 bases each). The V end was cut by 0 bases, the J end by 7 bases, with 22 bases between. Germline lookup yields CDR1 MGHRA and CDR2 YSYEKL. This CDR3 is built from 17 residues. In nucleotides, the CDR3 is TGCGCCAGCAGCCAAGAAGTGGGGGTCCAAAAGGTGCGGGAGCAGTACTTC. As protein: CASSQEVGVQKVREQYF.

This chain links TRBV7-6 with TRBJ1-6; D is uncertain. In germline, CDR1 is SGHVS, CDR2 FNYEAQ. Trimming pared 1 base from V and 0 bases from J, leaving 7 bases between. The CDR3 is made up of 16 amino acids. The CDR3 sequence is CASSLDASSYNSPLHF. CDR3 bases: TGTGCCAGCAGCTTAGACGCGAGCTCCTATAATTCACCCCTCCACTTT.

This clone was counted once. The rearrangement joins TRBV24-1 to TRBJ2-7; maybe TRBD2 (6 bases). The CDR3 is made up of 14 amino acids. CDR1 KGHDR and CDR2 SFDVKD come from the germline V gene. The germline V and J ends were trimmed by 6 bases and 2 bases, with 13 bases remaining between them. In nucleotides, the CDR3 is TGTGCCACCAGTTCCGGGACTCTTCCCTACGAGCAGTACTTC. Its translation is CATSSGTLPYEQYF.

The chain employs TRBV5-1 and TRBJ1-5, with 10 bases identical to TRBD1. Germline V lookup: CDR1 SGHRS, CDR2 YFSETQ. V shed 5 bases, J shed 5 bases, and the junction held 7 bases outside the gene matches. The CDR3 is made up of 15 amino acids. CDR3 residues: CASRPGTGVYQPQHF. The CDR3 bases are TGCGCCAGCAGGCCCGGGACAGGGGTTTATCAGCCCCAGCATTTT.

The chain couples TRBV7-2 to TRBJ2-7, with D unclear. This CDR3 region has 12 residues. Looked up from germline, CDR1 is SGHTA and CDR2 is FQGNSA. Trimming stripped 1 base from V and 3 bases from J, with 4 bases between. The CDR3 coding sequence is TGTGCCAGCAGCTTAGGTGTCTACGAGCAGTACTTC. Its translation is CASSLGVYEQYF.

This clone has a single count. The V gene is TRBV19, the J gene TRBJ2-6; no clear D. Looked up from germline, CDR1 is LNHDA and CDR2 is SQIVND (reference sequence). The V gene lost 5 bases and the J gene lost 2 bases, with 4 bases spanning the gap. The CDR3 extends over 13 amino acids. The CDR3 sequence: CASSSAGANVLTF. For the CDR3, the DNA is TGTGCCAGTAGTTCCGCTGGGGCCAACGTCCTGACTTTC.

The V and J genes are TRBV9 and TRBJ2-3, with D unclear. CDR3 size: 11 residues. The germline gives CDR1 SGDLS, CDR2 YYNGEE. The germline V and J ends were trimmed by 3 bases and 6 bases, with 5 bases remaining between them. The CDR3 nucleotides read TGTGCCAGCAGCGGCGAGGATACGCAGTATTTT. This translates into CASSGEDTQYF.

V is TRBV29-1 and J is TRBJ1-4; D gene ambiguous. V was cut by 3 bases and J by 2 bases, with 1 base left in between. The CDR3 has 11 amino acids. CDR1 and CDR2 (germline): SQVTM, ANQGSEA. The DNA of the CDR3 is TGCAGCGTTGAGACTAATGAAAAACTGTTTTTT. Translation gives CSVETNEKLFF.

This clone was detected only once. CDR3 loop: CASSQDRAGRGYTF. In nucleotides, the CDR3 is TGCGCCAGCAGCCAAGATCGGGCAGGGCGCGGCTACACCTTC. V gene TRBV4-3 combines with J gene TRBJ1-2; a possible D gene is TRBD1 (5 bases). The CDR3 spans 14 residues. The germline gives CDR1 LGHNA, CDR2 YSLEER. Between the trimmed V and J ends, which lost 0 bases and 8 bases, there was a span of 13 bases.

The V call is TRBV6-9, the J call TRBJ1-1, with no clear D. Trimming took 4 bases from V and 1 from J, leaving 10 bases between them. The V gene's germline CDR1 is MNHGY and CDR2 SVAAGI. This CDR3 is built from 14 residues. The CDR3 DNA sequence: TGTGCCAGCAGTTGCCCGGCATCGAACACTGAAGCTTTCTTT. Translation gives CASSCPASNTEAFF.

The gene calls are TRBV3-1 (or the pseudogene TRBV3-2) and TRBJ1-3; D not resolved. V was clipped by 1 base and J by 3 bases, with 19 bases between them. The CDR3 runs to 18 residues. CDR1 is LGHDT and CDR2 is YNNKEL in the germline V gene (reference sequence). The CDR3, as DNA: TGTGCCAGCAGCCAAGGGGTCCATACTCTCTTACTTGGAAACACCATATATTTT. Its protein is CASSQGVHTLLLGNTIYF.

The rearrangement links TRBV5-1 to TRBJ1-3; 11 positions match TRBD1. In germline, CDR1 is SGHRS, CDR2 YFSETQ. The CDR3 contains 18 residues. The junction had 9 bases not matched to a gene; V was cut back by 1 base and J by 3 bases. The CDR3 coding sequence is TGCGCCAGCAGCTTGTCTTTTCGGACAGGGGGCTTTGGAAACACCATATATTTT. This translates into CASSLSFRTGGFGNTIYF. Full variable domain (missing parts from reference TRBV5-1 and TRBJ1-3): KAGVTQTPRYLIKTRGQQVTLSCSPISGHRSVSWYQQTPGQGLQFLFEYFSETQRNKGNFPGRFSGRQFSNSRSEMNVSTLELGDSALYLCASSLSFRTGGFGNTIYFGEGSWLTVV.

The table lists this clone with a few counts. V gene TRBV7-8 combines with J gene TRBJ1-5; D uncertain. The CDR3 spans 15 residues. Germline CDR1 and CDR2: SGHVS and FQNEAQ. With 1 base removed from V and 5 bases from J, the gap between germline ends came to 12 bases. The CDR3 spells CASSLVSGFHQPQHF. In DNA, the CDR3 is TGTGCCAGCAGCTTAGTGAGTGGTTTTCATCAGCCCCAGCATTTT.

The rearrangement uses TRBV19 and TRBJ1-1; D perhaps matches TRBD1 (5 bases). The CDR3 spans 12 residues. Germline-derived CDR1 and CDR2 are LNHDA and SQIVND (reference sequence). Trimming left V 0 bases short and J 10 bases short, with 9 bases between. The CDR3 DNA is TGTGCCAGTAGTATAGATGGGGGGGGAGCTTTCTTT. This codes for CASSIDGGGAFF.

This sequence joins TRBV11-3 and TRBJ1-1; D is unclear. Germline CDR1 is SGHNT and CDR2 is YENEEA. V was cut by 5 bases and J by 6 bases, with 13 bases left in between. The CDR3 is made up of 13 amino acids. CDR3 nucleotides: TGTGCCAGCAGCACCATCGGATCGGCTGAAGCTTTCTTT. Residues: CASSTIGSAEAFF.